One and the same sample provided the 26 T cell receptor beta chains below, sequenced in a study of regulatory T cells in long-lasting Graves disease. TCR beta libraries were built with iRepertoire HTBI primers and Arm-PCR of CDR3 regions. Each CDR3 protein is one row after TCRdb ran MiXCR on the multiplex PCR reads. The top ten clones hold about 9.1% of a sample with about 540,000 distinct CDR3 sequences, roughly 14% of them seen once. Time point specified: newly diagnosed GD, antithyroid drugs for less than 3 months. RNA isolated from PBMCs was used to make the TCR library. The sample also formed part of further work on T cells in Graves' hyperthyroidism and ophthalmopathy.

The sample was peripheral blood mononuclear cells (PBMCs), taken at new diagnosis, from a patient treated with antithyroid drugs. These receptors came from a man younger than 45 with Graves disease.

A few counts support this clonotype. The rearrangement links TRBV4-2 to TRBJ1-5; tentatively, D is TRBD1 (5 bases). Deletions cut 2 bases from V and 3 bases from J, with 17 bases between. The CDR3 totals 17 residues. The germline gives CDR1 LGHNA, CDR2 YNFKEQ. Here the CDR3 reads CASSQLPRGDPNQPQHF. Here the CDR3 DNA reads TGTGCCAGCAGCCAACTACCCCGGGGGGACCCCAATCAGCCCCAGCATTTT.

A few counts support this clonotype. The chain carries TRBV9 and TRBJ2-7; 9 nucleotides agree with TRBD2. After removal of 0 bases from V and 3 bases from J, the junction contained 13 bases not matched to a gene. The CDR3 is 18 residues long. The germline V gene encodes CDR1 SGDLS and CDR2 YYNGEE. CDR3 sequence: CASSVEGDRTSVLYEQYF. CDR3 bases: TGTGCCAGCAGCGTAGAGGGGGACCGGACTAGCGTACTCTACGAGCAGTACTTC.

V usage is TRBV19 and J usage is TRBJ1-6; TRBD1 matches 8 bases. This CDR3 contains 16 residues. CDR1 LNHDA and CDR2 SQIVND come from the germline V gene (reference sequence). V gave up 6 bases and J gave up 8 bases; unmatched junction bases: 12. The CDR3 is CASRTPRQGKDSPLHF. The CDR3 DNA reads as TGTGCCAGTAGGACCCCACGACAGGGGAAGGATTCACCCCTCCACTTT.

This clonotype has a count of ten or more. J is TRBJ2-3 and V is TRBV20-1; possible D gene TRBD2, 5 bases. CDR3 length equals 13 residues. CDR1 and CDR2 from the germline V gene are DFQATT and SNEGSKA (reference sequence). V gave up 6 bases and J gave up 2 bases, with 12 bases separating them. The CDR3 spells CSAPTRPTDTQYF. In DNA, the CDR3 is TGCAGTGCCCCTACTAGACCCACAGATACGCAGTATTTT.

This clonotype was seen many times. This chain uses TRBV2 with TRBJ2-1; 9 bases fit TRBD2. Germline V CDR1 and CDR2: SNHLY, FYNNEI. The CDR3 is 16 residues long. V lost 8 bases, J lost 5 bases, and 13 bases stayed unmatched. CDR3 nucleotides: TGTGCCAGCGGGGATTTAGCGGGGGTTCCCCACAATGAGCAGTTCTTC. It translates to CASGDLAGVPHNEQFF.

This clonotype turned up a few times. The chain carries TRBV5-6 and TRBJ2-1, with 9 bases that match TRBD2. This CDR3 is built from 15 residues. Germline trimming cut 1 base from V and 7 bases from J; bases unmatched to any gene: 6. Germline-derived CDR1 and CDR2 are SGHDT and YYEEEE. Here the CDR3 reads CASSLYGLAGNEQFF. The CDR3 region has the DNA TGTGCCAGCAGCTTGTATGGGCTAGCGGGGAATGAGCAGTTCTTC.

This clonotype occurred a few times. The chain has TRBV3-1 and TRBJ2-1; D not resolved. CDR3 length: 17 residues. V was pared by 3 bases and J by 0 bases, with 15 bases between. Germline values: CDR1 LGHDT, CDR2 YNNKEL (reference sequence). DNA for the CDR3: TGTGCCAGCAGCCACCTCCTCCTTGGTCGCTCCTACAATGAGCAGTTCTTC. It specifies CASSHLLLGRSYNEQFF.

This clonotype occurred many times. The chain combines TRBV6-1 with TRBJ2-7, with TRBD2 identical over 7 bases. CDR3 length: 15 residues. V shed 6 bases, J shed 0 bases, and the junction held 8 bases outside the gene matches. Germline-derived CDR1 and CDR2 are MNHNS and SASEGT. The CDR3 protein is CASSPGTTSSYEQYF. CDR3 DNA sequence: TGTGCCAGCAGCCCCGGGACTACGAGCTCCTACGAGCAGTACTTC.

The chain combines TRBV29-1 with TRBJ2-3; D might be TRBD1 (6 bases). This CDR3 is 12 amino acids long. Germline loops: CDR1 SQVTM, CDR2 ANQGSEA. V was pared by 7 bases and J by 6 bases, with 14 bases between. Here the CDR3 DNA reads TGCAGCGAGTCGACAGGTACGGATACGCAGTATTTT. Protein product: CSESTGTDTQYF.

This clonotype was counted between two and nine times. For the CDR3, the DNA is TGCAGTGCTAGGAGGACTAGCGGGCTCTACGAGCAGTACTTC. Residues: CSARRTSGLYEQYF. The chain uses TRBV20-1 and TRBJ2-7, with 11 bases fitting TRBD2. CDR1 is DFQATT and CDR2 is SNEGSKA in the germline V gene (reference sequence). This CDR3 region has 14 residues. J gave up 3 bases and V 3 bases, and 4 bases lay outside the gene matches.

This clonotype was observed many times. The chain joins TRBV10-3 to TRBJ2-1, with D hard to call. Germline loops: CDR1 ENHRY, CDR2 SYGVKD. V was shortened by 5 bases and J by 2 bases, with 7 bases between the two germline ends. This CDR3 has 13 residues. CDR3 region: CAISLGAYNEQFF. The CDR3, as DNA: TGTGCCATCAGTCTGGGCGCCTACAATGAGCAGTTCTTC.

This clonotype was seen a few times. The chain recombines TRBV18 with TRBJ1-1; D may be TRBD1 (6 bases). Trimming took off 4 bases at V and 1 base at J, with 10 bases between the two ends. Germline V gene sequence: CDR1 KGHSH, CDR2 LQKENI. The CDR3 is 14 residues long. The CDR3 sequence: CASSRAGQNTEAFF. The DNA of the CDR3 is TGTGCCAGCTCACGCGCGGGACAGAACACTGAAGCTTTCTTT.

This clonotype was counted a single time. A far larger clone is off by one base, so a read error is likely. J is TRBJ2-2 and V is TRBV6-9; 7 bases align to TRBD2. CDR3 length: 15 residues. CDR1 is MNHGY, CDR2 SVAAGI, per germline. Here the CDR3 reads CTSSSGRANTGELFF. The CDR3 DNA sequence: TGTACCAGCAGTTCAGGGAGGGCGAACACCGGGGAGCTGTTTTTT.

This chain links TRBV28 with TRBJ2-7, with 10 bases matching TRBD2. J was trimmed by 2 bases and V by 6 bases; bases with no gene match: 7. This CDR3 contains 15 residues. Per germline, CDR1 MDHEN and CDR2 SYDVKM. The CDR3 loop reads CASRWSGRAPYEQYF. CDR3 sequence (DNA): TGTGCCAGCAGGTGGAGCGGGAGGGCCCCCTACGAGCAGTACTTC.

This clonotype was seen more than once but under ten times. The chain employs TRBV19 and TRBJ2-1; TRBD2 might be the D (6 bases). The germline V gene encodes CDR1 LNHDA and CDR2 SQIVND (reference sequence). CDR3 length: 16 amino acids. Trimming took 3 bases from V and 6 from J, leaving 18 bases between them. This CDR3 reads CASSIGRRERGNEQFF. CDR3 nucleotide sequence: TGTGCCAGTAGTATCGGAAGGAGGGAGAGAGGCAATGAGCAGTTCTTC.

The chain combines TRBV20-1 with TRBJ2-3, with 9 bases lining up with TRBD1. The CDR3 sequence is 14 residues long. Germline-derived CDR1 and CDR2 are DFQATT and SNEGSKA (reference sequence). The J segment lost 3 bases and the V segment lost 6 bases, leaving 7 bases of the junction unmatched. The CDR3: CSAKQGAGTDTQYF. CDR3 in DNA: TGCAGTGCAAAACAGGGGGCTGGGACAGATACGCAGTATTTT.

The J gene is TRBJ2-3, the V gene TRBV20-1; 13 positions match TRBD2. Trimming cost V 6 bases and J 0 bases; bases outside gene matches: 12. The germline V gene encodes CDR1 DFQATT and CDR2 SNEGSKA (reference sequence). The CDR3 is 18 residues long. The CDR3 reads CSASTSGGRFSSTDTQYF. CDR3 in DNA: TGCAGTGCCTCGACTAGCGGGGGGCGTTTCTCTAGCACAGATACGCAGTATTTT.

In its sample, this clonotype was seen many times. V gene TRBV20-1 combines with J gene TRBJ2-1, with TRBD2 identical over 8 bases. Trimming cost V 3 bases and J 10 bases; bases outside gene matches: 5. CDR1 is DFQATT and CDR2 is SNEGSKA in the germline V gene (reference sequence). The CDR3 extends over 12 amino acids. CDR3: CSARPGGLEQFF. The DNA of the CDR3 is TGCAGTGCTAGGCCGGGGGGGTTAGAGCAGTTCTTC.

Concerning this clonotype: This clone may be a read error of a much larger clone one base away. This chain connects TRBV10-3 to TRBJ2-5, with 7 nucleotides matching TRBD2. The J call may be mistaken, given a closer DNA end match to TRBJ2-1. The germline V gene has CDR1 ENHRY and CDR2 SYGVKD. The CDR3 is made up of 15 amino acids. The CDR3 DNA reads as TGCGCCATCAGCGCAAGTCGGGGGGCCTACAATGAGCAGTTCTTC. Translating it yields CAISASRGAYNEQFF.

This clonotype was found many times. The CDR3 bases are TGTGCCAGCAGCAACCAACAGGGGGCCGTTGAAGCTTTCTTT. Translated, it gives CASSNQQGAVEAFF. V is TRBV7-9 and J is TRBJ1-1, with 9 bases fitting TRBD1. Trimming removed 5 bases from V and 7 bases from J; junction bases left unmatched: 8. The CDR3 contains 14 residues. Germline lookup yields CDR1 SEHNR and CDR2 FQNEAQ (reference sequence).

Of note for this clonotype: This clone may be a read error of a much larger clone one base away. The V and J genes are TRBV6-1 and TRBJ2-7; 9 positions agree with TRBD1. J gave up 6 bases and V 11 bases, and 11 bases lay outside the gene matches. This CDR3 contains 13 residues. Per the germline V gene, CDR1 is MNHNS and CDR2 is SASEGT. CDR3 region: CAGNEGQGFEQYF. The CDR3 DNA is TGTGCCGGCAACGAGGGACAGGGTTTCGAGCAGTACTTC.

The chain is built from TRBV30 and TRBJ2-7; no clear D gene. V was cut by 3 bases and J by 2 bases, with 11 bases left in between. Germline CDR1 is GTSNPN and CDR2 is SVGIG (reference sequence). The CDR3 extends over 13 amino acids. The CDR3 nucleotides are TGTGCCTGGAGGAAGTTTAGGGCCTACGAGCAGTACTTC. Translating it yields CAWRKFRAYEQYF.

This clonotype appeared a few times. The chain couples TRBV14 to TRBJ2-7; TRBD2 matches at 8 bases. J gave up 2 bases and V 4 bases, and 16 bases lay outside the gene matches. Germline V gene lookup returns CDR1 SGHDN and CDR2 FVKESK. This CDR3 region has 18 residues. The chain's CDR3 is CASSPPRRASGLPYEQYF. CDR3 DNA: TGTGCCAGCAGCCCCCCCCGTAGGGCTAGCGGGCTCCCCTACGAGCAGTACTTC. Drawing the rest from reference TRBV14 and TRBJ2-7, the complete variable domain is EAGVTQFPSHSVIEKGQTVTLRCDPISGHDNLYWYRRVMGKEIKFLLHFVKESKQDESGMPNNRFLAERTGGTYSTLKVQPAELEDSGVYFCASSPPRRASGLPYEQYFGPGTRLTVT.

The CDR3 here is CASSIATRGAQHF. CDR3 coding DNA: TGTGCCAGTAGTATAGCCACCAGAGGGGCCCAGCATTTT. The V call is TRBV19, the J call TRBJ1-5; maybe TRBD1 (5 bases). Germline loops: CDR1 LNHDA, CDR2 SQIVND (reference sequence). This CDR3 comprises 13 residues. Trimming removed 1 base from V and 11 bases from J, with 12 bases in between. Drawing the rest from reference TRBV19 and TRBJ1-5, the complete variable domain is DGGITQSPKYLFRKEGQNVTLSCEQNLNHDAMYWYRQDPGQGLRLIYYSQIVNDFQKGDIAEGYSVSREKKESFPLTVTSAQKNPTAFYLCASSIATRGAQHFGDGTRLSIL.

This clonotype was detected ten times or more. In nucleotides, the CDR3 is TGCAGTGCTTGTACTAGCGAAGAGACCCAGTACTTC. Its protein is CSACTSEETQYF. The chain combines TRBV20-1 with TRBJ2-5; TRBD2 matches at 7 bases. The CDR3 extends over 12 amino acids. The V segment lost 5 bases and the J segment 3 bases; nucleotides outside the gene matches: 3. Germline-derived CDR1 and CDR2 are DFQATT and SNEGSKA (reference sequence).

This clonotype was counted ten times or more. The rearrangement uses TRBV12-3 or TRBV12-4 and TRBJ2-5, with 7 bases aligning to TRBD2. After removal of 6 bases from V and 5 bases from J, the junction contained 12 bases not matched to a gene. CDR3 length equals 15 residues. The CDR3: CASSPGRSGVETQYF. In DNA form, the CDR3 reads TGTGCCAGCAGCCCGGGCCGCAGCGGGGTGGAGACCCAGTACTTC.